These T cell receptor beta chains were read from a single sample in a study of cytomegalovirus exposure and HLA in healthy donors. The data were produced by immunoSEQ multiplex PCR, yet TCRdb's version contains in-frame clones alone and is incomplete. Seen here are more than 150,000 clones, around 81% observed once, and the top ten hold around 2.2%. The source material was PBMCs. The receptors were sampled from a woman in her 30s in good health and CMV-seronegative. Each CDR3 is given with its conserved first and last residue. Fields, in order: J gene, V gene, D gene, clone size, CDR3 DNA, CDR3 protein. D genes are given only for firm matches. Expanded clones get a size class; other rows say once, few or many, or leave the size out.

TRBJ2-7 | TRBV5-4 | TRBD2 | . | TGTGCCAGCACCGGGGGGGGCCGCCACGAGCAGTACTTC | CASTGGGRHEQYF
TRBJ2-3 | TRBV27 | . | . | TGTGCCAGCGCTAAACGAGCGGTGGCGACAGATACGCAGTATTTT | CASAKRAVATDTQYF
TRBJ2-7 | TRBV4-3 | TRBD2 | . | TGCGCCAGCAGCCAAAGACTAGCCTCCTACGAGCAGTACTTC | CASSQRLASYEQYF
TRBJ2-5 | TRBV19 | TRBD1 | . | TGTGCCAGTAGTCCGAGGACAGGGGCCAGGGAGACCCAGTACTTC | CASSPRTGARETQYF
TRBJ1-2 | TRBV5-1 | TRBD1 | once | TGCGCCAGCAGCTCGGGACAGGGTTTGGGCTACACCTTC | CASSSGQGLGYTF
TRBJ1-1 | TRBV29-1 | TRBD1 | few | TGCAGCGTTGGAGTGGACAGGGGGATCACTGAAGCTTTCTTT | CSVGVDRGITEAFF
TRBJ2-3 | TRBV19 | . | . | TGTGCCAGTAGTCAGGGAGGCGGCACAGATACGCAGTATTTT | CASSQGGGTDTQYF
TRBJ2-5 | TRBV28 | . | . | TGTGCCAGCAGTTTATGGCAGAAAGAGACCCAGTACTTC | CASSLWQKETQYF
TRBJ2-7 | TRBV27 | TRBD2 | . | TGTGCCAGCAGTTTTAGCGGGGGGCAGGGCGAGCAGTACTTC | CASSFSGGQGEQYF
TRBJ2-5 | TRBV5-5 | TRBD1 | . | TGTGCCAGCAGCGAAGGGACAGGGGCGAATATCCAAGAGACCCAGTACTTC | CASSEGTGANIQETQYF
TRBJ2-7 | TRBV28 | TRBD1 | . | TGTGCCAGCAGTTCTGACAGGGTACTCACTAGCGAGCAGTACTTC | CASSSDRVLTSEQYF
TRBJ1-5 | TRBV2 | TRBD1 | . | TGTGCCAGCAGAGAAGAGACAGGGAGCAATCAGCCCCAGCATTTT | CASREETGSNQPQHF
TRBJ2-5 | TRBV29-1 | TRBD2 | . | TGCAGCCAATCAGTGGGGGGGGAAGAGACCCAGTACTTC | CSQSVGGEETQYF
TRBJ2-5 | TRBV4-1 | TRBD1 | . | TGCGCCAGCAGCCAGGGGACAGCTTACCAAGAGACCCAGTACTTC | CASSQGTAYQETQYF
TRBJ2-3 | TRBV5-1 | TRBD2 | . | TGCGCCAGCAGCCCAGCGGTCCTAGCGGACACAGATACGCAGTATTTT | CASSPAVLADTDTQYF
TRBJ2-4 | TRBV13 | . | . | TGTGCCAGCAGCTTATCGGTGAAAGCAGGCAAAAACATTCAGTACTTC | CASSLSVKAGKNIQYF
TRBJ2-7 | TRBV5-6 | . | few | TGTGCCAGCAGCTTGCCAGGCTACGAGCAGTACTTC | CASSLPGYEQYF
TRBJ2-7 | TRBV7-9 | . | . | TGTGCCAGCACTCACGTATTGGACAGCTACGAGCAGTACTTC | CASTHVLDSYEQYF
TRBJ2-1 | TRBV11-2 | . | once | TGTGCCAGCAGCTTAGAGCGACAGATCCCCTACAATGAGCAGTTCTTC | CASSLERQIPYNEQFF
TRBJ1-2 | TRBV10-3 | . | . | TGTGCCATCACTCGGACAGCTTCTGACTATGGCTACACCTTC | CAITRTASDYGYTF
TRBJ2-2 | TRBV7-3 | TRBD1 | . | TGTGCCAGCAGCGCACAGACAGGGAGCACCGGGGAGCTGTTTTTT | CASSAQTGSTGELFF
TRBJ2-7 | TRBV7-9 | TRBD1 | . | TGTGCCAGCAGCTTCCACCGGGACAGGGGAGGGAGCGAGCAGTACTTC | CASSFHRDRGGSEQYF
TRBJ2-1 | TRBV7-8 | . | . | TGTGCCAGCAGCTTAGCGCTCTCGGTTAACAATGAGCAGTTCTTC | CASSLALSVNNEQFF
TRBJ2-7 | TRBV11-2 | . | . | TGTGCCAGCAGCTTAGCTGGGAGGCCCTACGAGCAGTACTTC | CASSLAGRPYEQYF
TRBJ2-5 | TRBV18 | TRBD1 | . | TGTGCCAGCTCATCCAACAGGGGCGCATCAGAGACCCAGTACTTC | CASSSNRGASETQYF
TRBJ2-7 | TRBV11-2 | TRBD1 | . | TGTGCCAGCAGTTCGGACAGGGGATACGAGCAGTACTTC | CASSSDRGYEQYF
TRBJ1-1 | TRBV7-2 | . | . | TGTGCCAGCAGACACGAAATAGGGGGTAACACTGAAGCTTTCTTT | CASRHEIGGNTEAFF
TRBJ2-2 | TRBV5-1 | TRBD2 | once | TGCGCCAGCAGCCTTACTAGCGGGGGGGCCTACGGGGAGCTGTTTTTT | CASSLTSGGAYGELFF
TRBJ2-6 | TRBV5-3 | . | . | TGTGCCAGAAGCTTGGGGTTTTTTGGGGCCAACGGCCTGACTTTC | CARSLGFFGANGLTF
TRBJ2-1 | TRBV28 | TRBD2 | . | TGTGCCAGCAGTGTGGCCGGACTAGCGGGAGGGAGAGATGAGCAGTTCTTC | CASSVAGLAGGRDEQFF
TRBJ2-7 | TRBV9 | . | . | TGTGCCAGCAGCGTAGCGGCAGGCGCCTTCTACGAGCAGTACTTC | CASSVAAGAFYEQYF
TRBJ2-6 | TRBV29-1 | . | . | TGCAGCGTTATGGGGAAAGGGGCCGACGGCCTGACTTTC | CSVMGKGADGLTF
TRBJ2-1 | TRBV18 | . | . | TGTGCCAGCTCACCGACCCCAGGGTTTTACAATGAGCAGTTCTTC | CASSPTPGFYNEQFF
TRBJ1-2 | TRBV10-1 | TRBD1 | . | TGCGCCAGCAGTGCAGGGACAGGGTATGGCTACACCTTC | CASSAGTGYGYTF
TRBJ2-3 | TRBV27 | TRBD2 | . | TGTGCCAGTGGGACTATCCACACAGATACGCAGTATTTT | CASGTIHTDTQYF
TRBJ2-7 | TRBV4-2 | TRBD1 | . | TGTGCCAGCAGCCTGGGCTGGACAGGACCCTACGAGCAGTACTTC | CASSLGWTGPYEQYF